The 14 T cell receptor beta chains below were found in one sample sequenced in a study of blood T cell repertoires in COVID-19. Profiled with immunoSEQ multiplex PCR; TCRdb holds only in-frame clones, not every one. The table has about 63,000 clones, 70% to 80% seen once. Sequencing was performed on peripheral blood. These receptors were obtained from a human donor in a cohort sampled during active COVID-19.

The chain carries TRBV4-3 and TRBJ1-2, with 8 bases matching TRBD1. The germline CDR1 and CDR2 sequences are LGHNA and YSLEER. CDR3 length: 15 residues. J gave up 2 bases and V 4 bases, and 6 bases lay outside the gene matches. This CDR3 is CASSRGTGGNYGYTF. In DNA form, the CDR3 reads TGCGCCAGCAGCCGCGGGACAGGTGGAAACTATGGCTACACCTTC.

As DNA, the CDR3 is TGTGCCAGCAGCCGGGGGGGGCCCCAGGTCGGCGAGCAGTACTTC. Its translation: CASSRGGPQVGEQYF. The rearrangement links TRBV7-2 to TRBJ2-7; TRBD2 matches 8 bases. Trimming cost V 5 bases and J 6 bases; bases outside gene matches: 12. CDR3 length: 15 residues. Germline V gives CDR1 SGHTA, CDR2 FQGNSA.

The J gene is TRBJ2-4, the V gene TRBV7-2; 8 bases align to TRBD1. The germline CDR1 and CDR2 sequences are SGHTA and FQGNSA. This CDR3 contains 13 residues. V was clipped by 10 bases and J by 8 bases; unmatched bases: 10. CDR3 coding DNA: TGTGCCACCCGACAGGGGAGTGGGGACATTCAGTACTTC. Amino acid sequence: CATRQGSGDIQYF.

This sequence joins TRBV5-1 and TRBJ2-7, with D unclear. The ends were cut back, 5 bases at V and 0 bases at J, with 6 bases in the middle. The germline V gene encodes CDR1 SGHRS and CDR2 YFSETQ. The CDR3 covers 12 residues. The CDR3 coding sequence is TGCGCCAGCAGTTATTCCTCCTACGAGCAGTACTTC. As protein: CASSYSSYEQYF.

The chain joins TRBV5-5 to TRBJ2-3; D remains unclear. The CDR3 spans 14 residues. The V end was cut by 0 bases, the J end by 2 bases, with 7 bases between. Germline V gene data show CDR1 as SGHKS and CDR2 as YYEKEE (reference sequence). In DNA, the CDR3 is TGTGCCAGCAGCTTGGGACTTTCCACAGATACGCAGTATTTT. Translating gives CASSLGLSTDTQYF.

V and J are TRBV29-1 and TRBJ2-7; a possible D gene is TRBD1 (5 bases). CDR1 SQVTM and CDR2 ANQGSEA come from the germline V gene. CDR3 size: 14 residues. V was shortened by 5 bases and J by 6 bases, with 20 bases between the two germline ends. The CDR3 coding sequence is TGCAGCGTTCTCAGGCAGGGATTCCAGAGCGAGCAGTACTTC. This translates into CSVLRQGFQSEQYF.

V and J are TRBV5-1 and TRBJ2-7, with 7 nucleotides matching TRBD1. CDR1 and CDR2 (germline): SGHRS, YFSETQ. V lost 1 base to trimming and J lost 7 bases; unmatched junction nucleotides: 8. The CDR3 runs 14 residues. This CDR3 is CASSLRDSQGEQYF. CDR3 nucleotides: TGCGCCAGCAGCTTGAGGGACAGCCAAGGGGAGCAGTACTTC. Full variable domain (rest looked up from reference TRBV5-1 and TRBJ2-7): KAGVTQTPRYLIKTRGQQVTLSCSPISGHRSVSWYQQTPGQGLQFLFEYFSETQRNKGNFPGRFSGRQFSNSRSEMNVSTLELGDSALYLCASSLRDSQGEQYFGPGTRLTVT.

The J gene is TRBJ1-5, the V gene TRBV18, with 8 bases that match TRBD1. Germline lookup yields CDR1 KGHSH and CDR2 LQKENI. The V segment lost 1 base and the J segment 2 bases; nucleotides outside the gene matches: 7. The CDR3 runs 17 residues. CDR3 in amino acids: CASSPRATGDGNQPQHF. CDR3 in DNA: TGTGCCAGCTCACCACGTGCGACAGGGGATGGCAATCAGCCCCAGCATTTT.

The rearrangement uses TRBV5-5 and TRBJ2-7; tentatively, D is TRBD1 (7 bases). Germline V CDR1 and CDR2: SGHKS, YYEKEE (reference sequence). V was shortened by 6 bases and J by 4 bases, with 14 bases between the two germline ends. CDR3 size: 13 residues. In nucleotides, the CDR3 is TGTGCCAGCAACGCGGGACAGACTTACGAGCAGTACTTC. This translates into CASNAGQTYEQYF. Combining the CDR3 with reference TRBV5-5 and TRBJ2-7 gives the whole variable domain DAGVTQSPTHLIKTRGQQVTLRCSPISGHKSVSWYQQVLGQGPQFIFQYYEKEERGRGNFPDRFSARQFPNYSSELNVNALLLGDSALYLCASNAGQTYEQYFGPGTRLTVT.

This chain links TRBV30 with TRBJ1-2, with TRBD1 as a possible D gene (5 bases). Trimming cost V 2 bases and J 4 bases, with 11 bases left between them. Germline V gives CDR1 GTSNPN, CDR2 SVGIG (reference sequence). The CDR3 is 13 residues long. The CDR3 sequence: CAWSTGGPYGYTF. CDR3 DNA: TGTGCCTGGAGTACCGGGGGTCCCTATGGCTACACCTTC.

The gene calls are TRBV24-1 and TRBJ2-7; no clear D. Germline V gene sequence: CDR1 KGHDR, CDR2 SFDVKD. This CDR3 has 12 residues. Trimming cost V 4 bases and J 3 bases, with 6 bases left between them. Written as DNA, the CDR3 is TGTGCCACCAGTGACCCCATCTACGAGCAGTACTTC. Translated: CATSDPIYEQYF.

The rearrangement uses TRBV2 and TRBJ1-6; D unclear. Trimming cost V 7 bases and J 8 bases, with 15 bases left between them. This CDR3 contains 14 residues. The V gene's germline CDR1 is SNHLY and CDR2 FYNNEI. The CDR3 region is CASMEGSVYSPLHF. CDR3 sequence (DNA): TGTGCCAGCATGGAGGGATCGGTCTATTCACCCCTCCACTTT.

The chain joins TRBV3-1 (or the pseudogene TRBV3-2) to TRBJ1-1; TRBD1 aligns across 8 bases. V lost 4 bases and J lost 1; bases outside the gene matches: 5. Germline assignment: CDR1 LGHDT and CDR2 YNNKEL (reference sequence). CDR3 length: 15 amino acids. The CDR3 loop is CASSPRQGKNTEAFF. The CDR3 DNA reads TGTGCCAGCAGCCCTCGACAGGGGAAGAACACTGAAGCTTTCTTT.

This rearrangement joins TRBV28 to TRBJ1-2; the D gene is possibly TRBD1 (6 bases). Germline V gene data show CDR1 as MDHEN and CDR2 as SYDVKM. The V and J ends lost 2 bases and 8 bases respectively, with 12 bases between them. The CDR3 spans 13 residues. The CDR3 DNA reads TGTGCCAGCAGTTTAGGACAGTTAGAAGGCTACACCTTC. It specifies CASSLGQLEGYTF.